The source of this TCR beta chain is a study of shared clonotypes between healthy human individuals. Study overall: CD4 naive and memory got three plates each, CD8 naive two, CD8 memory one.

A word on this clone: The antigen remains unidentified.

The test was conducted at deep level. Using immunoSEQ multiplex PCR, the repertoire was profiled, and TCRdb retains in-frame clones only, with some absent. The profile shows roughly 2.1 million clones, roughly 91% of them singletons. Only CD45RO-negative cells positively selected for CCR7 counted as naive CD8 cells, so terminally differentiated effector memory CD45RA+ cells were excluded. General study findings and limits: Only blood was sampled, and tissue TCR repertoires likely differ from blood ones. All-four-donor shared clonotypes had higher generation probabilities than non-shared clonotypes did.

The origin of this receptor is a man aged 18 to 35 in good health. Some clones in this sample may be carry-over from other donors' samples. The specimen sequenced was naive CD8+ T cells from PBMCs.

The DNA for the CDR3 is TGTGCCTGGAGCCTTCCGGGACTCCTGGTTGAAGCTTTCTTT. The encoded protein is CAWSLPGLLVEAFF. J is TRBJ1-1 and V is TRBV30; D is perhaps TRBD1 (5 bases). The germline CDR1 and CDR2 sequences are GTSNPN and SVGIG (reference sequence). V was clipped by 3 bases and J by 7 bases, with 18 bases between them. CDR3 length equals 14 residues.